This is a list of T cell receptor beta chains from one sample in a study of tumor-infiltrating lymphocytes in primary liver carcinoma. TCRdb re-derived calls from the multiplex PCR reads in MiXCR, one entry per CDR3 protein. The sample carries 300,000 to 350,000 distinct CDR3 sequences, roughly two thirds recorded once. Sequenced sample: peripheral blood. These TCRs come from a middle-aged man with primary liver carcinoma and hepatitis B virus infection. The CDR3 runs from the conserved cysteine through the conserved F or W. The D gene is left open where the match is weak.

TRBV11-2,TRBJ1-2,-,CASSPGPYGYTF
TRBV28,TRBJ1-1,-,CASSVRVGGANTEAFF
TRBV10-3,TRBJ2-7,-,CAISESTSGEQYF
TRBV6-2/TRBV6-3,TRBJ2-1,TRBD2,CASSYGPLRGLAGINEQFF
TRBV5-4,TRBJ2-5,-,CASSLSGSRAEIQYF
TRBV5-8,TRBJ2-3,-,CASSLIMGADTQYF
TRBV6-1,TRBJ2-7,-,CASTLDRVSYEQYF
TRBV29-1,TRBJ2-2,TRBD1,CSVAQGVGELFF
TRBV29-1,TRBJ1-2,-,CNVELVGGYSYTF
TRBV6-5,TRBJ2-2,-,CASSPPTNTGELFF
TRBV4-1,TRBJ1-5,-,CASSQAQGSNQPQHF
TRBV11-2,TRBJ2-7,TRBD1,CTSSLEFGDRVYEQYF
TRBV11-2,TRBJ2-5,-,CASSLDMVSETQYF
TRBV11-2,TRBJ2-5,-,CASSKDGLQETQYF
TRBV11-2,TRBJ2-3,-,CASEDSEYPTHTQYF
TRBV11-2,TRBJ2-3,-,CASRSAASTDTQYF
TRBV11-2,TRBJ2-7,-,CASSLDWLEAYEQCF
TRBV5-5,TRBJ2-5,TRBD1,CPSSLGQGWVQEIQYF
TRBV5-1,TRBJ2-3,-,CASSFHGGSTDTQYF
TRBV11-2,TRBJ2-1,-,CASSLGGARGLYNEQFF
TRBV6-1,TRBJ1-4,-,CASSLTASNEKLFF
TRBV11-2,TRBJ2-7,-,CASSLGTVNMGFSYEQYF
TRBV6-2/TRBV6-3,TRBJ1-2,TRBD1,CASSKTTGGGYTF
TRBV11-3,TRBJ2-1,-,CASSLGVGRWALNEQFF
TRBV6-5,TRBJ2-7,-,CASSEGSSYEQYF
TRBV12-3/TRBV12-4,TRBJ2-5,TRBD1,CANSWGQGIGQETQYF
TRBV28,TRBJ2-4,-,CASSPPGLARNIQYF
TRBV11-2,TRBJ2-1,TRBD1,CASSLVLGTGFYNEQFF
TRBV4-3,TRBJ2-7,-,CASSQEQRYEQYF
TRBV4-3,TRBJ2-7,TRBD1,CASSQDRQGVVGEQYF
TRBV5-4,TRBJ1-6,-,CASSLGGGLSNSPLHF
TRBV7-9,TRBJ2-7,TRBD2,CVSSSDTSGYYEQYF
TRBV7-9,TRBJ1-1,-,CASGVVVNTEAFF
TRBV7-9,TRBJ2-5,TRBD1,CAGGQGQETQYF
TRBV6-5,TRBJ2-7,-,CASSYSRPHEHYF
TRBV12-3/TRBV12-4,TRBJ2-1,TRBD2,CVSRPLAGGSYNEQFF
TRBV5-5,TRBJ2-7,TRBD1,CVSSLTGFSYEQYF
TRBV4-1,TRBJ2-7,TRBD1,CASSPRTGAVEQYF
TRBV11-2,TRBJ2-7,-,CASRPVLSYEEYF
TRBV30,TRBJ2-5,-,CAWSRQETQYF
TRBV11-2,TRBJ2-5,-,CASNLDWPEPTQYF